The 31 T cell receptor beta chains listed next were all sequenced from one sample in a study of blood T cells in healthy people across ages (dated by TCRdb to the mid-2010s). Receptors were amplified or captured by 5' RACE. The sequencer was an Illumina HiSeq 2500. A second roughly 7 to 11 cycle PCR used a sample-barcoded 5' primer and a J-beta primer mix. The public reads were quality trimmed at Q25 with fastp and then assembled into clones with MiXCR by TCRdb, keeping productive beta chains. Rows matching on CDR3 protein sequence are summarized as one entry with the most common DNA and genes. A total of over 600,000 distinct CDR3 sequences appear in this sample, 46% of them only once. The top ten clonotypes cover 18% of the sample. Material: blood. Source of these receptors: an elderly man in good health.

This sequence joins TRBV7-3 and TRBJ2-1; D possibly corresponds to TRBD2 (6 bases). Trimming shortened V by 1 base and J by 7 bases, and 11 bases separated the two germline ends. Germline CDR1 reads SGHTA; CDR2 reads FQGTGA. CDR3 length equals 14 residues. CDR3 residues: CASSLSGGNNEQFF. The CDR3 nucleotides read TGTGCCAGCAGCTTAAGTGGCGGGAATAATGAGCAGTTCTTC.

This chain uses TRBV20-1 with TRBJ2-2; possible D gene TRBD2, 6 bases. CDR1 DFQATT and CDR2 SNEGSKA come from the germline V gene (reference sequence). The ends were cut back, 6 bases at V and 2 bases at J, with 13 bases in the middle. The CDR3 sequence is 14 residues long. In DNA form, the CDR3 reads TGCAGTGCACCGGGGGACTTTAACACCGGGGAGCTGTTTTTT. Its protein product is CSAPGDFNTGELFF.

The CDR3 sequence: CSAMGQGNSPLHF. CDR3 in DNA: TGCAGTGCTATGGGACAGGGTAATTCACCCCTCCACTTT. V is TRBV20-1 and J is TRBJ1-6, with 9 bases lining up with TRBD1. The V and J ends lost 4 bases and 6 bases, in that order; junction bases with no gene match: 1. CDR1 is DFQATT and CDR2 is SNEGSKA in the germline V gene (reference sequence). The CDR3 length is 13 residues.

This clonotype was counted a single time. This chain joins TRBV12-3 or TRBV12-4 and TRBJ2-2; TRBD1 is a possible D gene (5 bases). Trimming removed 6 bases at V and 1 base at J, with 12 bases between. The CDR3 is made up of 15 amino acids. In nucleotides, the CDR3 is TGTGCCAGCAGCCTACAGGCGTGGAACACCGGGGAGCTGTTTTTT. Its protein is CASSLQAWNTGELFF.

This rearrangement joins TRBV4-3 to TRBJ2-4; D is undetermined. Per the germline V gene, CDR1 is LGHNA and CDR2 is YSLEER. The CDR3 sequence is 18 residues long. V was pared by 0 bases and J by 13 bases, with 28 bases between. The CDR3 DNA follows: TGCGCCAGCAGCCAAGAAACCCCCCGTGGGTTTGGGTACAATGAGCAGTACTTC. Translation gives CASSQETPRGFGYNEQYF.

The chain has TRBV10-3 and TRBJ2-5, with TRBD2 matching 11 bases. V lost 5 bases and J lost 11; bases outside the gene matches: 16. CDR1 is ENHRY and CDR2 is SYGVKD in the germline V gene. The CDR3 spans 16 residues. The CDR3 bases are TGTGCCATCAGTTCCGGGACTAGCGGAAGTAGGAATGAGCAGTACTTC. This codes for CAISSGTSGSRNEQYF.

This chain links TRBV7-3 with TRBJ2-3; 10 bases fit TRBD2. This CDR3 region has 16 residues. Germline V gene sequence: CDR1 SGHTA, CDR2 FQGTGA. After removal of 6 bases from V and 6 bases from J, the junction contained 12 bases not matched to a gene. The CDR3 DNA is TGTGCCAGCAGTCGGGGGCTAGCGGGAGTCGGGGATACGCAGTATTTT. Protein sequence: CASSRGLAGVGDTQYF.

V gene TRBV7-8 combines with J gene TRBJ2-5; 10 bases map to TRBD1. J was trimmed by 0 bases and V by 6 bases; bases with no gene match: 10. This CDR3 is 17 amino acids long. CDR1 SGHVS and CDR2 FQNEAQ come from the germline V gene. The CDR3 nucleotides read TGTGCCAGCAGGCGATTCGGCGGACAGGGGGACCAAGAGACCCAGTACTTC. Its translation: CASRRFGGQGDQETQYF.

This chain joins TRBV20-1 and TRBJ2-7; 8 bases are a match to TRBD1. This CDR3 contains 11 residues. CDR1 is DFQATT and CDR2 is SNEGSKA in the germline V gene (reference sequence). V dropped 5 bases and J dropped 10; count of bases not matched to a gene: 7. CDR3 loop: CSAETGVSQYF. CDR3 DNA sequence: TGCAGTGCTGAGACAGGGGTTTCCCAGTACTTC.

The J gene is TRBJ1-4, the V gene TRBV29-1, with D unclear. There are 11 residues in the CDR3. V lost 4 bases, J lost 7 bases, and 7 bases lay in between. CDR1 is SQVTM, CDR2 ANQGSEA, per germline. As DNA, the CDR3 is TGCAGCGTTGTGTGGGGTGAAAAACTGTTTTTT. Amino acids: CSVVWGEKLFF.

This sequence joins TRBV20-1 and TRBJ1-1; D may be TRBD1 (5 bases). V was clipped by 6 bases and J by 0 bases, with 17 bases between them. The CDR3 contains 15 residues. The germline V gene encodes CDR1 DFQATT and CDR2 SNEGSKA (reference sequence). As DNA, the CDR3 is TGCAGTGCCTTAGCCCCCCAGGGATTGAACACTGAAGCTTTCTTT. This codes for CSALAPQGLNTEAFF.

This clonotype has ten or more counts. This chain links TRBV2 with TRBJ2-1; TRBD2 matches 8 bases. This CDR3 region has 12 residues. Germline CDR1 and CDR2: SNHLY and FYNNEI. Losses at the gene ends were 7 bases for V and 8 bases for J; bases not matched to a gene: 4. The CDR3, as DNA: TGTGCCAGCAAACGGGAGGGCGATGAGCAGTTCTTC. Translation gives CASKREGDEQFF.

This sequence joins TRBV5-6 and TRBJ2-1, with 8 bases aligning to TRBD1. From germline, CDR1 is SGHDT and CDR2 YYEEEE. After removal of 1 base from V and 2 bases from J, the junction contained 5 bases not matched to a gene. The CDR3 is made up of 16 amino acids. CDR3 in amino acids: CASSLQGTGAYNEQFF. Written as DNA, the CDR3 is TGTGCCAGCAGCTTGCAGGGGACAGGAGCCTACAATGAGCAGTTCTTC.

This clonotype was observed many times. V is TRBV28 and J is TRBJ2-1; 8 positions agree with TRBD1. Germline values: CDR1 MDHEN, CDR2 SYDVKM. V trimming: 5 bases; J trimming: 3 bases; junction bases outside the gene matches: 0. This CDR3 is built from 13 residues. The CDR3 DNA reads as TGTGCCAGCAGTACAGGGGGCTACAATGAGCAGTTCTTC. This translates into CASSTGGYNEQFF.

The CDR3 is CSASRETYEQYF. CDR3 nucleotide sequence: TGCAGTGCTAGCCGGGAGACCTACGAGCAGTACTTC. This chain connects TRBV20-1 to TRBJ2-7, with D maybe TRBD2 (6 bases). Germline V gene lookup returns CDR1 DFQATT and CDR2 SNEGSKA (reference sequence). The length of the CDR3 is 12 residues. Deletions cut 3 bases from V and 2 bases from J, with 8 bases between.

This rearrangement joins TRBV6-4 to TRBJ2-7; TRBD2 matches 11 bases. Per the germline V gene, CDR1 is MRHNA and CDR2 is SNTAGT. With 3 bases clipped from V and 6 bases from J, the junction kept 7 bases outside the gene matches. The CDR3 has 15 residues. The DNA for the CDR3 is TGTGCCAGCAGTGATCAGACTAGCGGGATAGGCGAGCAGTACTTC. Its protein is CASSDQTSGIGEQYF.

This chain joins TRBV7-8 and TRBJ1-4, with D hard to call. The CDR3 length is 14 residues. Trimming removed 4 bases at V and 5 bases at J, with 11 bases between. The germline V gene has CDR1 SGHVS and CDR2 FQNEAQ. The CDR3 nucleotides read TGTGCCAGCAGCTCGTTGCGACAAAATGAAAAACTGTTTTTT. Protein product: CASSSLRQNEKLFF.

The CDR3, as DNA: TGCGCCAGCAGCCAAGAATGGGGTAACTACGAGCAGTACTTC. Amino acids: CASSQEWGNYEQYF. V gene TRBV4-3 combines with J gene TRBJ2-7; D gene uncertain. Trimming left V 0 bases short and J 3 bases short, with 9 bases between. This CDR3 has 14 amino acids. CDR1 and CDR2 (germline): LGHNA, YSLEER.

The chain is built from TRBV27 and TRBJ2-3, with a tentative D call TRBD1 (5 bases). With 7 bases removed from V and 6 bases from J, the gap between germline ends came to 14 bases. This CDR3 region has 13 residues. Germline-derived CDR1 and CDR2 are MNHEY and SMNVEV (reference sequence). The CDR3 region is CASMGLFFDTQYF. CDR3 in DNA: TGTGCCAGCATGGGGCTATTTTTCGATACGCAGTATTTT.

This sequence joins TRBV4-3 and TRBJ2-1; 7 bases line up with TRBD2. V was pared by 0 bases and J by 4 bases, with 6 bases of the junction left unmatched. The germline V gene has CDR1 LGHNA and CDR2 YSLEER. This CDR3 spans 16 amino acids. The CDR3 region has the DNA TGCGCCAGCAGCCAAGATCCGGCTAGCGGATACAATGAGCAGTTCTTC. Protein sequence: CASSQDPASGYNEQFF.

This clonotype was seen more than once but under ten times. The genes are TRBV27 and TRBJ2-5; D uncertain. The CDR3 sequence is 15 residues long. Germline CDR1 MNHEY, CDR2 SMNVEV (reference sequence). V lost 0 bases and J 5 bases, leaving 13 bases between the germline ends. CDR3 sequence: CASSLSRQARETQYF. In DNA, the CDR3 is TGTGCCAGCAGTTTATCGAGGCAAGCGCGTGAGACCCAGTACTTC.

This chain joins TRBV20-1 and TRBJ2-1; the match to TRBD1 covers 8 bases. CDR1 and CDR2 from the germline V gene are DFQATT and SNEGSKA (reference sequence). This CDR3 has 14 amino acids. J lost 2 bases, V lost 2 bases, and 2 bases had no gene match. The CDR3 reads CSARRTGPYNEQFF. CDR3 DNA sequence: TGCAGTGCTAGACGGACAGGGCCCTACAATGAGCAGTTCTTC.

This clonotype has more than one count but fewer than ten. The chain joins TRBV28 to TRBJ2-7; D tentatively reads TRBD1 or TRBD2 (5 bases each). This CDR3 is built from 16 residues. The V end lost 3 bases, the J end lost 2 bases, and 17 bases lay between the germline ends. Germline-derived CDR1 and CDR2 are MDHEN and SYDVKM. CDR3 coding DNA: TGTGCCAGCAGTTTTGGCCGAACGAGGGGAGCCTACGAGCAGTACTTC. This translates into CASSFGRTRGAYEQYF.

The gene calls are TRBV5-6 and TRBJ2-7; TRBD1 is a possible D gene (5 bases). The CDR3 runs 15 residues. From germline, CDR1 is SGHDT and CDR2 YYEEEE. The V end lost 2 bases, the J end lost 6 bases, and 18 bases lay between the germline ends. The CDR3 DNA follows: TGTGCCAGCAGCTTACGACAGTCTGCTACGGGCGAGCAGTACTTC. This codes for CASSLRQSATGEQYF.

CDR3 residues: CASSYGLAGYYEQYF. In DNA form, the CDR3 reads TGTGCCAGCAGCTACGGACTAGCGGGATACTACGAGCAGTACTTC. The V call is TRBV5-8, the J call TRBJ2-7, with 12 bases lining up with TRBD2. V gave up 3 bases and J gave up 3 bases; unmatched junction bases: 4. The CDR3 is 15 amino acids. Germline V gene data show CDR1 as SGHTS and CDR2 as YDEGEE.

The rearrangement links TRBV20-1 to TRBJ2-2; tentatively, D is TRBD2 (6 bases). This CDR3 is 15 amino acids long. Germline V gives CDR1 DFQATT, CDR2 SNEGSKA (reference sequence). Trimming left V 5 bases short and J 6 bases short, with 19 bases between. This chain's CDR3 is CSARKTGLSPGELFF. CDR3 DNA sequence: TGCAGTGCTCGAAAGACGGGACTCAGCCCCGGGGAGCTGTTTTTT.

This clonotype has only a few counts. This chain joins TRBV29-1 and TRBJ2-1, with 14 positions matching TRBD2. Germline V gene sequence: CDR1 SQVTM, CDR2 ANQGSEA. V lost 7 bases, J lost 9 bases, and 8 bases stayed unmatched. This CDR3 spans 14 amino acids. The CDR3 region is CSASGLAGGVEQFF. DNA of the CDR3: TGCAGCGCATCCGGACTAGCGGGAGGCGTTGAGCAGTTCTTC.

This chain joins TRBV14 and TRBJ1-6; the match to TRBD1 covers 7 bases. Germline trimming cut 5 bases from V and 9 bases from J; bases unmatched to any gene: 7. The CDR3 covers 14 residues. The V gene's germline CDR1 is SGHDN and CDR2 FVKESK. CDR3: CASSDRVLFSPLHF. DNA of the CDR3: TGTGCCAGCAGCGACAGGGTGCTTTTTTCACCCCTCCACTTT.

The chain joins TRBV5-1 to TRBJ2-1, with 11 bases matching TRBD2. Germline V CDR1 and CDR2: SGHRS, YFSETQ. The CDR3 extends over 16 amino acids. Trimming cost V 4 bases and J 6 bases; bases outside gene matches: 9. The CDR3 DNA follows: TGCGCCAGCAGCGCGGTTAGCGGGAGGGCCGGCAATGAGCAGTTCTTC. It encodes CASSAVSGRAGNEQFF.

This clonotype was seen a few times. V and J are TRBV29-1 and TRBJ2-5; maybe TRBD1 (5 bases). The CDR3 runs 15 residues. V was trimmed by 0 bases and J by 3 bases, leaving 14 bases between them. The V gene's germline CDR1 is SQVTM and CDR2 ANQGSEA. CDR3 amino acids: CSVEDEGHPKETQYF. The CDR3 DNA sequence: TGCAGCGTTGAAGACGAAGGACACCCAAAAGAGACCCAGTACTTC.

This clonotype was seen more than once but under ten times. V gene TRBV6-5 combines with J gene TRBJ1-2; the D is unclear. With 5 bases removed from V and 1 base from J, the gap between germline ends came to 14 bases. Germline-derived CDR1 and CDR2 are MNHEY and SVGAGI. CDR3 length: 15 amino acids. This CDR3 is CASSPSAGNNYGYTF. The CDR3 coding sequence is TGTGCCAGCAGTCCTAGCGCGGGGAATAACTATGGCTACACCTTC.